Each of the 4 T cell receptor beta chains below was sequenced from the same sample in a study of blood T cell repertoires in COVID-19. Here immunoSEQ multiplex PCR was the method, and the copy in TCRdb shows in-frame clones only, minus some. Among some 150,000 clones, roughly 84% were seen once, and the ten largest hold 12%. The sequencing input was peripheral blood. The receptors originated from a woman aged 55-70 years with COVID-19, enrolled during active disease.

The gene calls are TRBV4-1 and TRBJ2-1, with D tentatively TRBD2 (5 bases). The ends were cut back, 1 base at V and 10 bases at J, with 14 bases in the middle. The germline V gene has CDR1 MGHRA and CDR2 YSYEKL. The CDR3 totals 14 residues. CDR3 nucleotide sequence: TGCGCCAGCAGCCAAGTCATAGCGATTGGGGAGCAGTTCTTC. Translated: CASSQVIAIGEQFF.

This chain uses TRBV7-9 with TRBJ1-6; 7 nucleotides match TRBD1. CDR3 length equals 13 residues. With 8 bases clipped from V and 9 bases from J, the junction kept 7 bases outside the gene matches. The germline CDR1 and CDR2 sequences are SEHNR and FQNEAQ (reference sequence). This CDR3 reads CASSTGESSPLHF. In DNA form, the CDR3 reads TGTGCCAGCTCTACAGGGGAGAGTTCACCCCTCCACTTT.

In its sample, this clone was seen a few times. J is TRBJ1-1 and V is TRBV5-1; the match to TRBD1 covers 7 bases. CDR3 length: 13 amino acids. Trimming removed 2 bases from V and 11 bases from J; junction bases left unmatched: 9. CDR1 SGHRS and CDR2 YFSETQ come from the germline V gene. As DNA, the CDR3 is TGCGCCAGCAGCTTAAACGGACAGGTAGAGGCTTTCTTT. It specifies CASSLNGQVEAFF.

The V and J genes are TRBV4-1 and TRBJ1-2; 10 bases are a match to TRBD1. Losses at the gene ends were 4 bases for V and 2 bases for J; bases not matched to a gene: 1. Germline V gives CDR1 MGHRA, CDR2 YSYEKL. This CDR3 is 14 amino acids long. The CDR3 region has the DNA TGCGCCAGCAGCCCGGGACAGGGGAACTATGGCTACACCTTC. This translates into CASSPGQGNYGYTF.